The 14 T cell receptor beta chains below all came from one sample that was sequenced in a study of blood T cell repertoires in COVID-19. Only in-frame clones appear in the TCRdb table, and some are missing; sequencing was by immunoSEQ multiplex PCR. Of a few hundred thousand clones in the sample, approximately 92% were seen once. The sequencing sample was made of PBMCs or T cells enriched from blood (not recorded which). The receptors come from a woman aged 18 to 35 in a cohort exposed to, infected with or recovered from COVID-19 (not recorded which).

V is TRBV19 and J is TRBJ2-5, with D tentatively TRBD2 (5 bases). Germline CDR1 LNHDA, CDR2 SQIVND (reference sequence). The CDR3 runs 12 residues. Trimming cost V 4 bases and J 8 bases, with 11 bases left between them. The CDR3 sequence: CASSREGGTQYF. In DNA form, the CDR3 reads TGTGCCAGTAGTAGGGAAGGAGGAACCCAGTACTTC.

The J gene is TRBJ2-7, the V gene TRBV7-3; the match to TRBD1 covers 7 bases. This CDR3 is 13 amino acids long. Germline V gene sequence: CDR1 SGHTA, CDR2 FQGTGA. Germline trimming cut 5 bases from V and 1 base from J; bases unmatched to any gene: 2. In DNA, the CDR3 is TGTGCCAGCAGCACGGGACAGTCCTACGAGCAGTACTTC. This gives the protein CASSTGQSYEQYF.

A word on this clone: An end of the junction differs from the germline gene, which may be a read error. Other DNA sequences in the sample encode the same CDR3. The genes are TRBV29-1 and TRBJ1-3; D call uncertain. This CDR3 has 13 residues. CDR1 is SQVTM and CDR2 is ANQGSEA in the germline V gene. The CDR3 region is CSVEGSSGNTIYF. As DNA, the CDR3 is TGCAGCGTGGAAGGGAGCTCTGGAAACACCATATATTTT.

The chain is built from TRBV12-3 or TRBV12-4 and TRBJ2-2, with 8 bases that match TRBD1. The CDR3 runs 12 residues. V trimming: 11 bases; J trimming: 8 bases; junction bases outside the gene matches: 7. The CDR3 spells CAGAGGWGELFF. As DNA, the CDR3 is TGTGCCGGAGCAGGGGGCTGGGGGGAGCTGTTTTTT.

The chain employs TRBV14 and TRBJ2-7; TRBD2 matches 10 bases. This CDR3 has 14 amino acids. V lost 2 bases, J lost 5 bases, and 3 bases stayed unmatched. The germline V gene encodes CDR1 SGHDN and CDR2 FVKESK. The CDR3 coding sequence is TGTGCCAGCAGCCAACTAGCGGGAGTAAACGAGCAGTACTTC. This gives the protein CASSQLAGVNEQYF.

The chain is built from TRBV11-3 and TRBJ1-1; possibly TRBD1 for D (5 bases). In germline, CDR1 is SGHNT, CDR2 YENEEA. V lost 0 bases and J lost 5, with 7 bases in between. The CDR3 contains 13 residues. The CDR3 region has the DNA TGTGCCAGCAGCTTAGAAGGGGAAACTGAAGCTTTCTTT. Its translation is CASSLEGETEAFF.

This rearrangement joins TRBV19 to TRBJ1-3, with a tentative D call TRBD1 (5 bases). Trimming took off 11 bases at V and 0 bases at J, with 17 bases between the two ends. Germline assignment: CDR1 LNHDA and CDR2 SQIVND (reference sequence). The CDR3 loop spans 15 amino acids. For the CDR3, the DNA is TGTGCCTCCTTCCCTGGGGGGAGCTCTGGAAACACCATATATTTT. It yields the protein CASFPGGSSGNTIYF.

The V and J genes are TRBV28 and TRBJ2-1; tentative D call: TRBD1 (5 bases). Germline V lookup: CDR1 MDHEN, CDR2 SYDVKM. V was clipped by 2 bases and J by 5 bases, with 16 bases between them. This CDR3 has 16 residues. This CDR3 is CASSLVGFRTNNEQFF. The CDR3 bases are TGTGCCAGCAGTTTAGTAGGGTTTAGGACAAACAATGAGCAGTTCTTC. The whole variable domain, remainder taken from reference TRBV28 and TRBJ2-1, is DVKVTQSSRYLVKRTGEKVFLECVQDMDHENMFWYRQDPGLGLRLIYFSYDVKMKEKGDIPEGYSVSREKKERFSLILESASTNQTSMYLCASSLVGFRTNNEQFFGPGTRLTVL.

The chain joins TRBV11-1 to TRBJ2-5; a weak D match, TRBD2 (7 bases). The germline V gene has CDR1 SGHAT and CDR2 FQDESV (reference sequence). CDR3 length equals 15 residues. V was cut by 6 bases and J by 6 bases, with 20 bases left in between. The CDR3 DNA is TGTGCCAGCAGTAACTCGGGGGGCCTGGAGAAGACCCAGTACTTC. Amino acids: CASSNSGGLEKTQYF.

The V call is TRBV7-6, the J call TRBJ2-7; 13 positions agree with TRBD2. The CDR3 totals 18 residues. The junction had 10 bases not matched to a gene; V was cut back by 5 bases and J by 0 bases. Looked up from germline, CDR1 is SGHVS and CDR2 is FNYEAQ. The CDR3 loop reads CASSQGTSGAHSSYEQYF. As DNA, the CDR3 is TGTGCCAGCAGCCAAGGGACTAGCGGGGCCCATAGCTCCTACGAGCAGTACTTC. The entire variable domain, with the rest obtained from reference TRBV7-6 and TRBJ2-7, is as follows: GAGVSQSPRYKVTKRGQDVALRCDPISGHVSLYWYRQALGQGPEFLTYFNYEAQQDKSGLPNDRFSAERPEGSISTLTIQRTEQRDSAMYRCASSQGTSGAHSSYEQYFGPGTRLTVT.

The CDR3 is CASTGAVFGAGELFF. The CDR3 bases are TGTGCCAGCACCGGAGCGGTTTTTGGGGCCGGGGAGCTGTTTTTT. The gene calls are TRBV25-1 and TRBJ2-2, with D maybe TRBD2 (5 bases). V gave up 7 bases and J gave up 6 bases, with 18 bases separating them. Germline V gene data show CDR1 as MGHDK and CDR2 as SYGVNS. This CDR3 spans 15 amino acids.

The CDR3 sequence is CATSRGWPAYEQYF. Written as DNA, the CDR3 is TGTGCCACCAGCAGAGGTTGGCCAGCCTACGAGCAGTACTTC. The genes are TRBV15 and TRBJ2-7, with D unresolved. This CDR3 region has 14 residues. Germline CDR1 and CDR2: LNHNV and YYDKDF (reference sequence). Trimming cost V 1 base and J 2 bases, with 9 bases left between them. The full variable domain, completed using reference TRBV15 and TRBJ2-7, is DAMVIQNPRYQVTQFGKPVTLSCSQTLNHNVMYWYQQKSSQAPKLLFHYYDKDFNNEADTPDNFQSRRPNTSFCFLDIRSPGLGDTAMYLCATSRGWPAYEQYFGPGTRLTVT.

This chain connects TRBV18 to TRBJ2-1; 11 nucleotides agree with TRBD2. V trimming: 3 bases; J trimming: 8 bases; junction bases outside the gene matches: 6. Looked up from germline, CDR1 is KGHSH and CDR2 is LQKENI. The CDR3 runs to 15 residues. For the CDR3, the DNA is TGTGCCAGCTCACCGGCTACTAGCGGGAGATATGAGCAGTTCTTC. Amino acids: CASSPATSGRYEQFF.

J is TRBJ1-3 and V is TRBV18; 7 positions agree with TRBD1. Germline V gives CDR1 KGHSH, CDR2 LQKENI. The junction had 4 bases not matched to a gene; V was cut back by 2 bases and J by 0 bases. The length of the CDR3 is 16 residues. The CDR3 nucleotides are TGTGCCAGCTCACCAAGGAGGGGGCTCTCTGGAAACACCATATATTTT. This codes for CASSPRRGLSGNTIYF. The whole variable domain, filled in from reference TRBV18 and TRBJ1-3, reads NAGVMQNPRHLVRRRGQEARLRCSPMKGHSHVYWYRQLPEEGLKFMVYLQKENIIDESGMPKERFSAEFPKEGPSILRIQQVVRGDSAAYFCASSPRRGLSGNTIYFGEGSWLTVV.